Listed below are T cell receptor beta chains from one sample, sequenced in a study of cytomegalovirus exposure and HLA in healthy donors. This table comes from immunoSEQ multiplex PCR, and its TCRdb copy is limited to in-frame clones, with some not included. The table lists 55,000 to 80,000 clones, 65% to 70% of them singletons. The sample taken for sequencing was PBMCs. Receptors originate from a woman aged 30 to 39 in good health and CMV-seronegative. CDR3s include the opening cysteine and the closing phenylalanine or tryptophan.

CASSFAGTGGNTIYF TRBJ1-3 TRBV11-1
CASSISPLYEQYF TRBJ2-7 TRBV19
CASSLAEETQYF TRBJ2-5 TRBV11-3
CASSQGALETQYF TRBJ2-5 TRBV28
CASSSVLRETNEKLFF TRBJ1-4 TRBV2
CASSLEGGEQYF TRBJ2-7 TRBV27
CSARDSHSYEQHF TRBJ2-7 TRBV29-1
CASTRATGWVDTQYF TRBJ2-3 TRBV6-1
CASSISGPSGNTIYF TRBJ1-3 TRBV19
CASSTTAGRYEQYF TRBJ2-7 TRBV5-1
CASSPGSGPNSPLHF TRBJ1-6 TRBV6-5
CASSSFPGGPGTDTQYF TRBJ2-3 TRBV4-3
CASSSVGSNQPQHF TRBJ1-5 TRBV7-9
CASSHVFEVTEAFF TRBJ1-1 TRBV7-9
CASSYDRVSYEQYF TRBJ2-7 TRBV11-2
CASSITAGAESYNEQFF TRBJ2-1 TRBV7-8
CASRTQGTDTQYF TRBJ2-3 TRBV6-5
CASSLSSSYEQYF TRBJ2-7 TRBV11-3
CASRDQGWQPQHF TRBJ1-5 TRBV28
CASSLGREFATNEKLFF TRBJ1-4 TRBV5-4
CASSLAADLWRYF TRBJ2-7 TRBV7-8
CASSVAPRPAGGEETQYF TRBJ2-5 TRBV9
CASSLIVGTRNYEQYF TRBJ2-7 TRBV7-9
CASSQDRGNTEAFF TRBJ1-1 TRBV7-3
CASSLATGDGYTF TRBJ1-2 TRBV7-3
CASSLWGQFNQPQHF TRBJ1-5 TRBV27
CASSFRSPSYQETQYF TRBJ2-5 TRBV11-2
CASLDRGLGEKLFF TRBJ1-4 TRBV19
CASSPPGGATNYGYTF TRBJ1-2 TRBV9
CASSEEILAQPYF TRBJ2-5 TRBV2
CASSLRRGRTDTQYF TRBJ2-3 TRBV7-9
CASSLEKRTGAEAFF TRBJ1-1 TRBV5-1
CASSLEGGTGANQPQHF TRBJ1-5 TRBV7-9
CASTWGPALNTEAFF TRBJ1-1 TRBV7-9
CASSLTGSLYEQYF TRBJ2-7 TRBV5-8
CSVGGSSYEQYF TRBJ2-7 TRBV29-1
CASSTPYSNQPQHF TRBJ1-5 TRBV19
CASSEWGQGGEQYF TRBJ2-7 TRBV2